These 6 T cell receptor beta chains share one sample of origin, sequenced in a study of blood T cell repertoires in COVID-19. Sequencing used immunoSEQ multiplex PCR; TCRdb keeps in-frame clones, though not all of them. The repertoire holds some 240,000 clones, with about 86% as singletons. The sample was PBMCs or T cells enriched from blood (not recorded which). These receptors were collected from a woman between 35 and 50 years old with acute COVID-19.

This chain links TRBV19 with TRBJ2-1, with 7 nucleotides matching TRBD2. The germline V gene encodes CDR1 LNHDA and CDR2 SQIVND (reference sequence). The CDR3 totals 15 residues. V shed 7 bases, J shed 4 bases, and the junction held 10 bases outside the gene matches. Here the CDR3 DNA reads TGTGCCAGTAACGCCGGGACTACAAGTTACAATGAGCAGTTCTTC. Its translation is CASNAGTTSYNEQFF.

The chain uses TRBV19 and TRBJ1-1, with 9 bases matching TRBD1. The germline CDR1 and CDR2 sequences are LNHDA and SQIVND (reference sequence). J gave up 0 bases and V 3 bases, and 8 bases lay outside the gene matches. The CDR3 loop spans 17 amino acids. The CDR3 DNA reads TGTGCCAGTAGTATTGGGACAGGGCGGGGGATGAACACTGAAGCTTTCTTT. Protein sequence: CASSIGTGRGMNTEAFF.

The chain employs TRBV15 and TRBJ1-5; a weak D match, TRBD1 (6 bases). The CDR3 length is 14 residues. V was shortened by 1 base and J by 2 bases, with 6 bases between the two germline ends. CDR1 and CDR2 from the germline V gene are LNHNV and YYDKDF (reference sequence). This chain's CDR3 is CATSRAGGNQPQHF. CDR3 coding DNA: TGTGCCACCAGCAGAGCAGGGGGCAATCAGCCCCAGCATTTT.

CDR3 sequence reads: CATSLRVAGPQEQFF. In DNA form, the CDR3 reads TGTGCCACCAGCCTCAGGGTGGCGGGACCTCAAGAGCAGTTCTTC. The genes are TRBV15 and TRBJ2-1; D might be TRBD2 (6 bases). Germline V CDR1 and CDR2: LNHNV, YYDKDF (reference sequence). This CDR3 region has 15 residues. V was cut by 5 bases and J by 10 bases, with 21 bases left in between.

This chain links TRBV18 with TRBJ1-6; TRBD1 matches 9 bases. The CDR3 runs to 14 residues. The V gene's germline CDR1 is KGHSH and CDR2 LQKENI. V was pared by 5 bases and J by 9 bases, with 5 bases of the junction left unmatched. DNA of the CDR3: TGTGCCAGCTCATCCGGACAGGGGCTTTCACCCCTCCACTTT. As protein: CASSSGQGLSPLHF. Based on the CDR3 plus reference TRBV18 and TRBJ1-6, the full variable domain is NAGVMQNPRHLVRRRGQEARLRCSPMKGHSHVYWYRQLPEEGLKFMVYLQKENIIDESGMPKERFSAEFPKEGPSILRIQQVVRGDSAAYFCASSSGQGLSPLHFGNGTRLTVT.

This rearrangement joins TRBV15 to TRBJ2-3; TRBD1 matches 8 bases. This CDR3 is 14 amino acids long. Germline values: CDR1 LNHNV, CDR2 YYDKDF (reference sequence). The trim removed 4 bases at V and 3 bases at J, leaving 3 bases unmatched. This CDR3 is CATSKRQGTDTQYF. CDR3 DNA: TGTGCCACCAGCAAGCGACAGGGGACAGATACGCAGTATTTT.